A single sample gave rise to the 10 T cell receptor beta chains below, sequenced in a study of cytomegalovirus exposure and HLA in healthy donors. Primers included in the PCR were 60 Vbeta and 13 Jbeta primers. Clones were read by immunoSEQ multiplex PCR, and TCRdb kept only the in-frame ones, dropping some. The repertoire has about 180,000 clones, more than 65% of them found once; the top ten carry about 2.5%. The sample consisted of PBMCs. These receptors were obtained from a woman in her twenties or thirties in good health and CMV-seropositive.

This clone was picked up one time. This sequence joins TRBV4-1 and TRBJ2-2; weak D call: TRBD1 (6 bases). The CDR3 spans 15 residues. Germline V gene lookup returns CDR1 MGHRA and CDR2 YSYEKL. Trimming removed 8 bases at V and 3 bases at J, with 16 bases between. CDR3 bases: TGCGCCAGCCGCTCGCTGGGGGCGGACACCGGGGAGCTGTTTTTT. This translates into CASRSLGADTGELFF.

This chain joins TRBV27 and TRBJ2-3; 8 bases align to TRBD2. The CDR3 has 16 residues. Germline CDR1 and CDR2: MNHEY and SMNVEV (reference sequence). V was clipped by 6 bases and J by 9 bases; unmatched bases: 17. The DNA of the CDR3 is TGTGCCAGCAGCCGGGAGGGGGGGGGCAGAGGGTGGACGCAGTATTTT. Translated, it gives CASSREGGGRGWTQYF.

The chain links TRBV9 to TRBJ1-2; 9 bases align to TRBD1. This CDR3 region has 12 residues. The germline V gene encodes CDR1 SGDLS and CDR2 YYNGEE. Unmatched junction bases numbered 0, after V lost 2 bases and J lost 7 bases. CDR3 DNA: TGTGCCAGCAGCGTGGACAGGGGTGGCTACACCTTC. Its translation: CASSVDRGGYTF.

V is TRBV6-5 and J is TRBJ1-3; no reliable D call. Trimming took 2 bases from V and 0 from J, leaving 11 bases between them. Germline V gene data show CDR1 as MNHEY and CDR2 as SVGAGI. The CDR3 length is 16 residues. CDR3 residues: CASSYGEQSSGNTIYF. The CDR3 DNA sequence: TGTGCCAGCAGTTACGGCGAACAGAGCTCTGGAAACACCATATATTTT.

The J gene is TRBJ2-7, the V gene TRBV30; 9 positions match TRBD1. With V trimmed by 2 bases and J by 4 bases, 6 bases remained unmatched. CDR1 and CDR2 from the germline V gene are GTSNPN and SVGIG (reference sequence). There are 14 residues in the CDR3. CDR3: CAWSSGTGSYEQYF. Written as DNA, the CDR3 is TGTGCCTGGAGTTCCGGGACAGGGTCGTACGAGCAGTACTTC.

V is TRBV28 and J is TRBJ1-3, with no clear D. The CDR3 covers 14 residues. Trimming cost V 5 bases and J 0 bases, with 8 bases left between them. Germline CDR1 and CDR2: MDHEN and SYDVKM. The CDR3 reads CASSNLGSGNTIYF. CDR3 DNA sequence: TGTGCCAGCAGTAATCTCGGCTCTGGAAACACCATATATTTT.

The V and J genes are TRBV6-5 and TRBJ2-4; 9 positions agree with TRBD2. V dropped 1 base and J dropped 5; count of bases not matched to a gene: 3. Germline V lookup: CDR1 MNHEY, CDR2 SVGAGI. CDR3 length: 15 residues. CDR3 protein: CASSYWSSGENIQYF. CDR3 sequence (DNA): TGTGCCAGCAGTTACTGGTCTAGCGGGGAAAACATTCAGTACTTC.

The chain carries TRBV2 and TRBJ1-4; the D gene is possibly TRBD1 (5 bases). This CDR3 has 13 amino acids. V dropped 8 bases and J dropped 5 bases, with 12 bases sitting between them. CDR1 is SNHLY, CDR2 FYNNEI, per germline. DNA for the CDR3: TGTGCCAGCTTTGGGGGGTTGAATGAAAAACTGTTTTTT. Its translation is CASFGGLNEKLFF.

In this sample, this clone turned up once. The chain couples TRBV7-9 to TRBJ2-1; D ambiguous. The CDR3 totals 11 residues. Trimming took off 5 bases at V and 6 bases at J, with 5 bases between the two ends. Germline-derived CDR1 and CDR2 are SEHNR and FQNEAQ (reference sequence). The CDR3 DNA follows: TGTGCCAGCAGCCTAACCAATGAGCAGTTCTTC. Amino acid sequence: CASSLTNEQFF.

CDR3 region: CASSGRLAKDTQYF. The CDR3 bases are TGTGCCAGCAGTGGGAGACTAGCGAAAGATACGCAGTATTTT. V and J are TRBV6-1 and TRBJ2-3; 8 nucleotides agree with TRBD2. The CDR3 is made up of 14 amino acids. The germline CDR1 and CDR2 sequences are MNHNS and SASEGT. After removal of 4 bases from V and 5 bases from J, the junction contained 5 bases not matched to a gene.